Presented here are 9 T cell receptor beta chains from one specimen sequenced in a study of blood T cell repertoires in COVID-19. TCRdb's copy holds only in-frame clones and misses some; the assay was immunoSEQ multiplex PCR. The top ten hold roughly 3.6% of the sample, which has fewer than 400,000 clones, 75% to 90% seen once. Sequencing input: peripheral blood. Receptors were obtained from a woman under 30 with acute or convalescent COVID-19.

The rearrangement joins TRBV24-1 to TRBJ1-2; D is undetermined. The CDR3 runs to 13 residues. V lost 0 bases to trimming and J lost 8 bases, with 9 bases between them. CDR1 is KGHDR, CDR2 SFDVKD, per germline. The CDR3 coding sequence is TGTGCCACCAGTGATTTGAACGGGGTCGGCTACACCTTC. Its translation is CATSDLNGVGYTF.

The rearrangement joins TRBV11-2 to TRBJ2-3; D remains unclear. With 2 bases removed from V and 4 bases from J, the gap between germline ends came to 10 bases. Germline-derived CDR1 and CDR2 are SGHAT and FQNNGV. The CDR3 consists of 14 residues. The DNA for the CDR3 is TGTGCCAGCAGCTTAAGCCAATTCCCAGATACGCAGTATTTT. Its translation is CASSLSQFPDTQYF.

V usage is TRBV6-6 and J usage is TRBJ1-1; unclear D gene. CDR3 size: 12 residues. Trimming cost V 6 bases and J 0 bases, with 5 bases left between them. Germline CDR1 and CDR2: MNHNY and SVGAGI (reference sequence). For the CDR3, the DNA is TGTGCCAGCAGAATTATGAACACTGAAGCTTTCTTT. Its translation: CASRIMNTEAFF.

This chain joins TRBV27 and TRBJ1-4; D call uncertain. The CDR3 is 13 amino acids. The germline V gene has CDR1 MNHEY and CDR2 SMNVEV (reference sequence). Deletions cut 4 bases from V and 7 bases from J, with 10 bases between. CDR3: CASSSTWSEKLFF. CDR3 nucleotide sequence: TGTGCCAGCAGTTCGACGTGGAGTGAAAAACTGTTTTTT.

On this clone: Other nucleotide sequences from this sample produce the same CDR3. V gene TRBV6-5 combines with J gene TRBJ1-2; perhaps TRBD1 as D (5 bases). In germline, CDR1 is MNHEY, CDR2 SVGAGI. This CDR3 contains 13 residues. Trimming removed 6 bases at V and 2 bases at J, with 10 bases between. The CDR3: CASRGGQNYGYTF. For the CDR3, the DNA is TGTGCCAGCAGGGGAGGACAAAACTATGGCTACACCTTC.

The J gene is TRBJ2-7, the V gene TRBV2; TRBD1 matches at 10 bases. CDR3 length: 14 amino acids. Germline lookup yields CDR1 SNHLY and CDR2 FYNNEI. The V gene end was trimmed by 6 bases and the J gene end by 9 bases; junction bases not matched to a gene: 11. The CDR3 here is CASRPRQGAAVQYF. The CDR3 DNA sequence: TGTGCCAGCAGGCCCCGACAGGGGGCGGCGGTGCAGTACTTC.

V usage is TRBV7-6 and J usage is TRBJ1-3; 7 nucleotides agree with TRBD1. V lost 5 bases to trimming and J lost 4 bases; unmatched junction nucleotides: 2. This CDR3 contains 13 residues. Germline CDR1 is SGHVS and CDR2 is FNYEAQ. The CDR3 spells CASSAGQGNTIYF. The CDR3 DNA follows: TGTGCCAGCAGCGCGGGACAGGGAAACACCATATATTTT.

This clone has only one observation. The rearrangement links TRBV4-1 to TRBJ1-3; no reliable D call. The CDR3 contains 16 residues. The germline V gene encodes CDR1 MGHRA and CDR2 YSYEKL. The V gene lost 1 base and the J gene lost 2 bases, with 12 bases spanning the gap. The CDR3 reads CASSQAWLNPGNTIYF. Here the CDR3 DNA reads TGCGCCAGCAGCCAAGCTTGGCTGAACCCTGGAAACACCATATATTTT.

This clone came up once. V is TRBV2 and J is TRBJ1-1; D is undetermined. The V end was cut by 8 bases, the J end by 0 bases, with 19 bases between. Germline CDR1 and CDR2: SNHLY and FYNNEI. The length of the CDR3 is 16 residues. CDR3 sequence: CASSVIAAGMNTEAFF. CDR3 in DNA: TGTGCCAGCTCCGTTATTGCGGCCGGTATGAACACTGAAGCTTTCTTT. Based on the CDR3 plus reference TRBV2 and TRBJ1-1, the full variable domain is EPEVTQTPSHQVTQMGQEVILRCVPISNHLYFYWYRQILGQKVEFLVSFYNNEISEKSEIFDDQFSVERPDGSNFTLKIRSTKLEDSAMYFCASSVIAAGMNTEAFFGQGTRLTVV.